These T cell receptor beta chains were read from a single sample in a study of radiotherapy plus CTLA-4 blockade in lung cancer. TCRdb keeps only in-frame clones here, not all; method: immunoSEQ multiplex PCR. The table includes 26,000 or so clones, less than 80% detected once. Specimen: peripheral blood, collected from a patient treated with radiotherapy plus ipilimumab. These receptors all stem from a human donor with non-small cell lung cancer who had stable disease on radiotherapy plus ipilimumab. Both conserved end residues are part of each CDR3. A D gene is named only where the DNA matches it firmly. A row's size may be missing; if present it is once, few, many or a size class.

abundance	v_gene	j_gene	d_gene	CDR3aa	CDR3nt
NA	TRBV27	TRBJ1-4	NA	CASSSWQGDEKLFF	TGTGCCAGCAGTTCTTGGCAGGGTGATGAAAAACTGTTTTTT
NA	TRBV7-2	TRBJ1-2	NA	CASSLVGGGYTF	TGTGCCAGCAGCTTAGTCGGGGGAGGCTACACCTTC
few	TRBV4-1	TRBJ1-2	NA	CASSRSDSSYGYTF	TGCGCCAGCAGCCGGTCTGACAGCAGCTATGGCTACACCTTC
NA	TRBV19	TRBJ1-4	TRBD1	CATSFGQVVVF	TGTGCCACTAGTTTCGGACAGGTTGTTGTTTTT
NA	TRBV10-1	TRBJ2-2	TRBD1	CASTDGTANTGELFF	TGCGCCAGCACCGACGGGACAGCGAACACCGGGGAGCTGTTTTTT
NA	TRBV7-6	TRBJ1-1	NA	CASSSQGLNTEAFF	TGTGCCAGCAGCTCCCAGGGACTGAACACTGAAGCTTTCTTT
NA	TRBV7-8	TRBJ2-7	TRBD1	CASSPRQGPYEQYF	TGTGCCAGCAGCCCGAGACAGGGTCCCTACGAGCAGTACTTC
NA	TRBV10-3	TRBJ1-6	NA	CAITSGVSPLHF	TGTGCCATCACATCGGGGGTTTCACCCCTCCACTTT
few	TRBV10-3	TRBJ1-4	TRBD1	CAISESSFGARGRMRSEKLFF	TGTGCCATCAGTGAGTCGTCGTTTGGTGCCAGGGGGCGGATGAGATCTGAAAAACTGTTTTTT
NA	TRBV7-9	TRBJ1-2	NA	CASSLIYVSF	TGTGCCAGCAGCTTAATCTATGTGTCCTTC
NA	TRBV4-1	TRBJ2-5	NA	CASSQVGGGETQYF	TGCGCCAGCAGCCAAGTCGGGGGCGGGGAGACCCAGTACTTC
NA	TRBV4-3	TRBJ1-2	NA	CASSQEGSTYGYTF	TGCGCCAGCAGCCAAGAGGGGAGCACCTATGGCTACACCTTC
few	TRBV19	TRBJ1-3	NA	CASRTTSGNTIYF	TGTGCCAGTAGGACAACCTCTGGAAACACCATATATTTT
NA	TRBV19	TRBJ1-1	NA	CASITRDGEAFF	TGTGCCAGTATCACCCGGGACGGTGAAGCTTTCTTT
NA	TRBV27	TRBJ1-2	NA	CASSTGGDYGYTF	TGTGCCAGCAGTACCGGCGGGGACTATGGCTACACCTTC
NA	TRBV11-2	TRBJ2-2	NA	CASSLRRVTGELFF	TGTGCCAGCAGCTTAAGAAGGGTGACCGGGGAGCTGTTTTTT
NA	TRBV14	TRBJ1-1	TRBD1	CASSQDWQGAYMNTEAFF	TGTGCCAGCAGCCAAGATTGGCAGGGGGCTTACATGAACACTGAAGCTTTCTTT
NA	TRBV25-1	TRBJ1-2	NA	CASSAEEGVYGYTF	TGTGCCAGCAGTGCGGAGGAGGGGGTCTATGGCTACACCTTC
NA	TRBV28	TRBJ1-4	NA	CASRSGGPGNEKLFF	TGTGCCAGCAGGTCCGGGGGCCCGGGTAATGAAAAACTGTTTTTT
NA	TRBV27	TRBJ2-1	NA	CASSPRTTNNEQFF	TGTGCCAGCAGTCCGCGGACTACTAACAATGAGCAGTTCTTC
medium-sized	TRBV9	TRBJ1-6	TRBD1	CASSAPGQGGQALHF	TGTGCCAGCAGCGCACCAGGACAGGGGGGGCAAGCCCTCCACTTT
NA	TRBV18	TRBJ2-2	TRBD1	CASARGQEDTGELFF	TGTGCCAGCGCCAGGGGGCAGGAGGACACCGGGGAGCTGTTTTTT
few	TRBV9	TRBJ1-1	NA	CASSVAPENTEAFF	TGTGCCAGCAGCGTAGCTCCGGAGAACACTGAAGCTTTCTTT
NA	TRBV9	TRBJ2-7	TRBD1	CASSARDSYSSYEQYF	TGTGCCAGCAGCGCCAGGGACAGTTACAGCTCCTACGAGCAGTACTTC
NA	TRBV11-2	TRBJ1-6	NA	CASSYLEVNSPLHF	TGTGCCAGCAGCTACTTAGAGGTTAATTCACCCCTCCACTTT
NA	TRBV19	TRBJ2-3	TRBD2	CASIGRLATDTQYF	TGTGCCAGTATTGGGAGACTAGCCACAGATACGCAGTATTTT
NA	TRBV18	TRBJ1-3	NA	CASSPGTPLGNTIYF	TGTGCCAGCTCACCCGGGACACCTCTCGGAAACACCATATATTTT
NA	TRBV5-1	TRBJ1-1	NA	CASSLDIFEVQRTEAFF	TGCGCCAGCAGCTTGGACATTTTTGAGGTTCAAAGGACTGAAGCTTTCTTT
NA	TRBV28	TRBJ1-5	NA	CASNTPRGGNQPQHF	TGTGCCAGCAACACCCCTCGGGGAGGCAATCAGCCCCAGCATTTT
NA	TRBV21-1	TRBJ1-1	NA	CASSDLQGARGGTEAFF	TGTGCCAGCAGCGATTTACAGGGGGCTCGGGGAGGCACTGAAGCTTTCTTT
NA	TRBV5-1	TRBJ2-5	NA	CASSLGQARETQYF	TGCGCCAGCAGCTTGGGACAGGCCCGGGAGACCCAGTACTTC
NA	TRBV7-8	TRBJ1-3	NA	CASSFAQSSGNTIYF	TGTGCCAGCAGCTTTGCACAGAGCTCTGGAAACACCATATATTTT
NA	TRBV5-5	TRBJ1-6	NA	CASSLGFSGGGSPLHF	TGTGCCAGCAGCTTGGGATTTAGTGGGGGTGGTTCACCCCTCCACTTT
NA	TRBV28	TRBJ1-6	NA	CASSGDSPLHF	TGTGCCAGCAGCGGGGATTCACCCCTCCACTTT
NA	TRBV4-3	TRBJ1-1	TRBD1	CASSQADRGSTEAFF	TGCGCCAGCAGCCAGGCGGACAGGGGAAGCACTGAAGCTTTCTTT
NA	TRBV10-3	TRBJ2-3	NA	CAIRGLGNTDTQYF	TGTGCCATCAGGGGACTTGGGAACACAGATACGCAGTATTTT
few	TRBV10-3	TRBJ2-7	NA	CATLGGRSLYEQYF	TGTGCCACCCTCGGTGGAAGGTCCCTCTACGAGCAGTACTTC
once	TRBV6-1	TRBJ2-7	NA	CASRETEYEQYF	TGTGCCAGCAGGGAGACAGAATACGAGCAGTACTTC
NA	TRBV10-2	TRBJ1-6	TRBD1	CASANRGYNSPLHF	TGCGCCAGTGCTAACAGGGGTTATAATTCACCCCTCCACTTT
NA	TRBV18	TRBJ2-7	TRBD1	CASSPGTGAYEQYF	TGTGCCAGCTCACCCGGGACAGGAGCCTACGAGCAGTACTTC
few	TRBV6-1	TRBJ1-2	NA	CASSGDSRDYGYTF	TGTGCCAGCAGCGGAGACAGCCGGGACTATGGCTACACCTTC
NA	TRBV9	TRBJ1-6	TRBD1	CASSLPGQVNSPLHF	TGTGCCAGCAGCTTACCGGGACAGGTCAATTCACCCCTCCACTTT
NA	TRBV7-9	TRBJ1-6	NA	CASSPLGSYNSPLHF	TGTGCCAGCAGCCCCTTGGGCTCCTATAATTCACCCCTCCACTTT
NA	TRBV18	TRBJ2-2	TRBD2	CASSPPQRGGNTGELFF	TGTGCCAGCTCACCACCCCAGCGGGGGGGGAACACCGGGGAGCTGTTTTTT
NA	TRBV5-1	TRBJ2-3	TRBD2	CASSSTGTRVTDTQYF	TGCGCCAGCAGCTCTACCGGGACTAGAGTCACAGATACGCAGTATTTT
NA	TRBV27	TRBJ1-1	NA	CASKGTRNTEAFF	TGTGCCAGCAAGGGGACAAGAAACACTGAAGCTTTCTTT
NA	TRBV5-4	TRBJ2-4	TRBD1	CASSSQNRGAKNIQYF	TGTGCCAGCAGCTCCCAGAACAGGGGGGCCAAAAACATTCAGTACTTC
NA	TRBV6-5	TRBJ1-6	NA	CASSSRTEGNAPLHF	TGTGCCAGCAGTTCCCGGACAGAAGGTAACGCACCCCTCCACTTT
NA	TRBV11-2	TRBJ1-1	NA	CASSPGTRTEAFF	TGTGCCAGCAGCCCGGGGACACGCACTGAAGCTTTCTTT
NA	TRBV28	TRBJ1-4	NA	CASSLIGVDEKLFF	TGTGCCAGCAGCCTGATCGGGGTTGATGAAAAACTGTTTTTT
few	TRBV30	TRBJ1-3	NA	CAWSGLSGNTIYF	TGTGCCTGGTCGGGACTCTCTGGAAACACCATATATTTT
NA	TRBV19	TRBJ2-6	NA	CASSMAQSGANVLTF	TGTGCCAGTAGTATGGCCCAATCCGGGGCCAACGTCCTGACTTTC
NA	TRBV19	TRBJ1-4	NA	CASSSGVANEKLFF	TGTGCCAGTAGTTCGGGGGTGGCTAATGAAAAACTGTTTTTT
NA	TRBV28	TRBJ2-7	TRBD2	CASSYGAGYQYF	TGTGCCAGCAGTTACGGAGCGGGGTATCAGTACTTC
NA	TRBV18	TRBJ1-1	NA	CASSPQGFGTEAFF	TGTGCCAGCTCACCACAGGGGTTCGGCACTGAAGCTTTCTTT